Listed here are 6 T cell receptor beta chains from one sample, sequenced in a study of human T cells and chemical hapten exposure. Time point: patch test 2, 6 weeks after DPC sensitization. Stated treatment: therapeutic diphenylcyclopropenone sensitization with weekly scalp DPC. TCRdb re-called the RACE reads with MiXCR, one entry per CDR3 protein. The sample records a few hundred thousand distinct CDR3 sequences, 6% to 7% being singletons. Source: whole blood, taken in connection with sensitization to the hapten diphenylcyclopropenone (DPC). The receptors stem from a woman in her late teens or twenties with alopecia areata. Some clones in this sample may be carry-over from other donors' samples.

This clonotype was counted only a few times. The rearrangement joins TRBV15 to TRBJ2-3; no firm D call. Germline lookup yields CDR1 LNHNV and CDR2 YYDKDF (reference sequence). The CDR3 is 16 residues long. The ends were cut back, 1 base at V and 4 bases at J, with 15 bases in the middle. CDR3 loop: CATSRVAGFRADTQYF. The CDR3 nucleotides are TGTGCCACCAGCAGAGTAGCTGGGTTTAGGGCAGATACGCAGTATTTT.

For the CDR3, the DNA is TGTGCCAGCAGGGATTTGAATTACGAGCAGTACTTC. Translation gives CASRDLNYEQYF. The rearrangement links TRBV2 to TRBJ2-7; D gene ambiguous. V was pared by 6 bases and J by 4 bases, with 10 bases between. Germline V gene lookup returns CDR1 SNHLY and CDR2 FYNNEI. CDR3 length: 12 amino acids.

This clonotype was counted many times. The J gene is TRBJ1-1, the V gene TRBV29-1; 8 bases are shared with TRBD1. CDR1 is SQVTM and CDR2 is ANQGSEA in the germline V gene. The V segment lost 3 bases and the J segment 4 bases; nucleotides outside the gene matches: 7. CDR3 size: 14 residues. The CDR3 spells CSVDPDRDSTEAFF. DNA for the CDR3: TGCAGCGTTGACCCGGACAGGGATTCCACTGAAGCTTTCTTT. Full variable domain (remainder filled in from reference TRBV29-1 and TRBJ1-1): SAVISQKPSRDICQRGTSLTIQCQVDSQVTMMFWYRQQPGQSLTLIATANQGSEATYESGFVIDKFPISRPNLTFSTLTVSNMSPEDSSIYLCSVDPDRDSTEAFFGQGTRLTVV.

V gene TRBV28 combines with J gene TRBJ2-2, with D possibly matching TRBD1 (6 bases). V dropped 5 bases and J dropped 0 bases, with 10 bases sitting between them. This CDR3 has 15 amino acids. CDR1 is MDHEN and CDR2 is SYDVKM in the germline V gene. CDR3 DNA: TGTGCCAGCAGTCCCGGACAGTCGAACACCGGGGAGCTGTTTTTT. Translation: CASSPGQSNTGELFF.

This clonotype was observed many times. This sequence joins TRBV25-1 and TRBJ1-6; 7 bases are shared with TRBD1. The V gene end was trimmed by 4 bases and the J gene end by 10 bases; junction bases not matched to a gene: 7. CDR1 and CDR2 from the germline V gene are MGHDK and SYGVNS. The CDR3 consists of 14 residues. CDR3 residues: CASSVGQGDSPLHF. In DNA form, the CDR3 reads TGTGCCAGCAGTGTTGGCCAGGGGGACTCACCCCTCCACTTT.

This clonotype was found a few times. V is TRBV12-3 or TRBV12-4 and J is TRBJ2-1; TRBD1 matches at 8 bases. This CDR3 is built from 15 residues. The V segment lost 4 bases and the J segment 8 bases; nucleotides outside the gene matches: 10. For the CDR3, the DNA is TGTGCCAGCAGTTCCCCACAGGGGGAGAGGCATGAGCAGTTCTTC. Amino acids: CASSSPQGERHEQFF.